These 20 T cell receptor beta chains were all obtained from the same sample, sequenced in a study of radiotherapy plus CTLA-4 blockade in lung cancer. Method: immunoSEQ multiplex PCR; TCRdb's copy keeps in-frame clones and lacks some. The table lists 60,000 or so clones, around four fifths of them singletons. Sequenced here: peripheral blood, sampled from a patient treated with radiotherapy plus ipilimumab. All receptors derive from a human donor with non-small cell lung cancer who had a partial response to radiotherapy plus ipilimumab.

The chain employs TRBV7-9 and TRBJ2-1; D ambiguous. The length of the CDR3 is 11 residues. From germline, CDR1 is SEHNR and CDR2 FQNEAQ (reference sequence). Trimming pared 8 bases from V and 12 bases from J, leaving 14 bases between. The CDR3 spells CASSVEVGQFF. The CDR3 coding sequence is TGTGCCAGCTCCGTCGAGGTCGGGCAGTTCTTC.

To note about this clone: Other DNA sequences of this sample code for an identical CDR3. The V call is TRBV5-5, the J call TRBJ1-6; D perhaps matches TRBD1 (5 bases). Trimming left V 1 base short and J 0 bases short, with 8 bases between. The CDR3 loop spans 16 amino acids. CDR1 is SGHKS, CDR2 YYEKEE, per germline (reference sequence). The CDR3 DNA follows: TGTGCCAGCAGCTTGACAGGTCGCTCCTATAATTCACCCCTCCACTTT. Translation gives CASSLTGRSYNSPLHF. The entire variable domain, with the rest obtained from reference TRBV5-5 and TRBJ1-6, is as follows: DAGVTQSPTHLIKTRGQQVTLRCSPISGHKSVSWYQQVLGQGPQFIFQYYEKEERGRGNFPDRFSARQFPNYSSELNVNALLLGDSALYLCASSLTGRSYNSPLHFGNGTRLTVT.

The CDR3 loop is CASSLTHTYEQYF. CDR3 nucleotide sequence: TGTGCCAGCAGCTTAACACATACCTACGAGCAGTACTTC. The chain links TRBV7-3 to TRBJ2-7; no reliable D call. Germline CDR1 SGHTA, CDR2 FQGTGA. This CDR3 region has 13 residues. V shed 0 bases and J shed 2 bases, with 5 bases lying between them.

This clone was seen a few times. The rearrangement uses TRBV19 and TRBJ1-2; D not certain. Trimming stripped 5 bases from V and 5 bases from J, with 9 bases between. Germline V lookup: CDR1 LNHDA, CDR2 SQIVND (reference sequence). The CDR3 is made up of 12 amino acids. The CDR3 region has the DNA TGTGCCAGTAGTCCCGGGGATTATGGCTACACCTTC. It is translated as CASSPGDYGYTF. Full variable domain (outside the CDR3, taken from reference TRBV19 and TRBJ1-2): DGGITQSPKYLFRKEGQNVTLSCEQNLNHDAMYWYRQDPGQGLRLIYYSQIVNDFQKGDIAEGYSVSREKKESFPLTVTSAQKNPTAFYLCASSPGDYGYTFGSGTRLTVV.

The rearrangement joins TRBV19 to TRBJ1-1, with D tentatively TRBD1 (5 bases). The germline V gene has CDR1 LNHDA and CDR2 SQIVND (reference sequence). The germline V and J ends were trimmed by 5 bases and 1 base, with 14 bases remaining between them. The CDR3 is made up of 15 amino acids. CDR3 sequence: CASSPAPGQNTEAFF. CDR3 DNA: TGTGCCAGTAGTCCCGCCCCCGGACAGAACACTGAAGCTTTCTTT. Supplemented by reference TRBV19 and TRBJ1-1, the full variable domain reads DGGITQSPKYLFRKEGQNVTLSCEQNLNHDAMYWYRQDPGQGLRLIYYSQIVNDFQKGDIAEGYSVSREKKESFPLTVTSAQKNPTAFYLCASSPAPGQNTEAFFGQGTRLTVV.

This clone was seen many times. The rearrangement links TRBV5-6 to TRBJ1-2; D remains unclear. The germline V and J ends were trimmed by 2 bases and 3 bases, with 11 bases remaining between them. This CDR3 is built from 14 residues. Germline V gene lookup returns CDR1 SGHDT and CDR2 YYEEEE. The CDR3 loop reads CASSFREGDYGYTF. The CDR3 DNA reads TGTGCCAGCAGCTTTAGGGAGGGAGACTATGGCTACACCTTC.

This chain connects TRBV19 to TRBJ1-3; D call uncertain. Trimming pared 7 bases from V and 2 bases from J, leaving 9 bases between. Germline V gives CDR1 LNHDA, CDR2 SQIVND (reference sequence). This CDR3 contains 13 residues. The DNA of the CDR3 is TGTGCCAGTAACGGGATAGCTGGAAACACCATATATTTT. It yields the protein CASNGIAGNTIYF.

This clone has more than one count but fewer than ten. The J gene is TRBJ1-6, the V gene TRBV5-6; D perhaps matches TRBD1 (6 bases). CDR1 and CDR2 (germline): SGHDT, YYEEEE. The CDR3 covers 16 residues. V was cut by 2 bases and J by 15 bases, with 24 bases left in between. CDR3 in amino acids: CASSFGLETGRSDLHF. The CDR3 nucleotides read TGTGCCAGCAGCTTTGGGTTAGAAACAGGGCGATCGGACCTCCACTTT. Full variable domain (rest looked up from reference TRBV5-6 and TRBJ1-6): DAGVTQSPTHLIKTRGQQVTLRCSPKSGHDTVSWYQQALGQGPQFIFQYYEEEERQRGNFPDRFSGHQFPNYSSELNVNALLLGDSALYLCASSFGLETGRSDLHFGNGTRLTVT.

The rearrangement links TRBV27 to TRBJ2-5, with 11 bases that match TRBD2. Germline V gene data show CDR1 as MNHEY and CDR2 as SMNVEV (reference sequence). The CDR3 is made up of 15 amino acids. The trim removed 5 bases at V and 5 bases at J, leaving 7 bases unmatched. This CDR3 is CASSRLAGGRETQYF. In nucleotides, the CDR3 is TGTGCCAGCAGTCGCCTAGCGGGGGGCCGGGAGACCCAGTACTTC.

The rearrangement joins TRBV7-9 to TRBJ1-1, with 10 positions matching TRBD1. The germline gives CDR1 SEHNR, CDR2 FQNEAQ (reference sequence). This CDR3 spans 14 amino acids. V was pared by 5 bases and J by 3 bases, with 3 bases of the junction left unmatched. The CDR3 loop is CASSTTGGYTEAFF. DNA for the CDR3: TGTGCCAGCAGCACGACAGGGGGCTACACTGAAGCTTTCTTT.

The rearrangement uses TRBV7-9 and TRBJ1-6, with TRBD1 identical over 8 bases. Germline CDR1 SEHNR, CDR2 FQNEAQ (reference sequence). The length of the CDR3 is 15 residues. Losses at the gene ends were 2 bases for V and 7 bases for J; bases not matched to a gene: 4. The CDR3, as DNA: TGTGCCAGCAGCTTACAGGGGGCAGACAATTCACCCCTCCACTTT. Protein product: CASSLQGADNSPLHF.

This clone was detected only once. The chain has TRBV6-5 and TRBJ2-5; D might be TRBD2 (6 bases). CDR3 length: 14 amino acids. Germline CDR1 is MNHEY and CDR2 is SVGAGI. Trimming took off 8 bases at V and 6 bases at J, with 19 bases between the two ends. CDR3 residues: CASSPPGDGKTQYF. For the CDR3, the DNA is TGTGCCAGCTCCCCCCCGGGGGATGGGAAGACCCAGTACTTC.

CDR3: CASSLGASEYF. For the CDR3, the DNA is TGTGCCAGCAGTTTAGGGGCTAGCGAGTACTTC. The chain employs TRBV27 and TRBJ2-7, with D possibly being TRBD2 (6 bases). CDR1 and CDR2 (germline): MNHEY, SMNVEV (reference sequence). V was shortened by 2 bases and J by 11 bases, with 10 bases between the two germline ends. The CDR3 runs to 11 residues.

The chain uses TRBV13 and TRBJ2-2, with 12 positions matching TRBD2. Trimming removed 4 bases from V and 6 bases from J; junction bases left unmatched: 6. Germline V gives CDR1 PRHDT, CDR2 FYEKMQ (reference sequence). The CDR3 contains 16 residues. The CDR3 here is CASSSWTSGISGELFF. CDR3 coding DNA: TGTGCCAGCAGCTCGTGGACTAGCGGGATTTCCGGGGAGCTGTTTTTT.

This clone was picked up a small number of times. V gene TRBV5-1 combines with J gene TRBJ2-7, with 8 bases fitting TRBD2. Unmatched junction bases numbered 5, after V lost 3 bases and J lost 3 bases. Germline values: CDR1 SGHRS, CDR2 YFSETQ. The CDR3 has 14 amino acids. CDR3 residues: CASSSGRGVYEQYF. The DNA for the CDR3 is TGCGCCAGCAGCTCCGGGCGGGGGGTCTACGAGCAGTACTTC.

The chain is built from TRBV6-4 and TRBJ2-3; tentative D call: TRBD1 (5 bases). The CDR3 is made up of 16 amino acids. Trimming stripped 1 base from V and 2 bases from J, with 13 bases between. CDR1 and CDR2 (germline): MRHNA, SNTAGT. In nucleotides, the CDR3 is TGTGCCAGCAGTGACTTCCACAGGCACCTCACAGATACGCAGTATTTT. It translates to CASSDFHRHLTDTQYF.

This CDR3 reads CASSPRGSRNEKLFF. The CDR3 nucleotides are TGCGCCAGCAGCCCCAGGGGCAGCCGTAATGAAAAACTGTTTTTT. This chain joins TRBV4-1 and TRBJ1-4; weak D call: TRBD1 (6 bases). CDR1 and CDR2 from the germline V gene are MGHRA and YSYEKL. CDR3 length: 15 amino acids. Trimming left V 4 bases short and J 4 bases short, with 13 bases between.

V is TRBV28 and J is TRBJ1-1, with TRBD1 matching over 8 bases. This CDR3 is built from 15 residues. V dropped 6 bases and J dropped 0; count of bases not matched to a gene: 6. The V gene's germline CDR1 is MDHEN and CDR2 SYDVKM. The CDR3 nucleotides read TGTGCCAGCAGAAGATCGACAGGGGTGAACACTGAAGCTTTCTTT. Protein sequence: CASRRSTGVNTEAFF.

The V call is TRBV4-1, the J call TRBJ1-4; TRBD1 agrees at 9 bases. The CDR3 has 15 residues. The V gene's germline CDR1 is MGHRA and CDR2 YSYEKL. With V trimmed by 3 bases and J by 7 bases, 6 bases remained unmatched. The CDR3 DNA reads as TGCGCCAGCAGCCAGGGGACAGGGTGGAGTGAAAAACTGTTTTTT. This translates into CASSQGTGWSEKLFF.

The table lists this clone with a few counts. This sequence joins TRBV7-9 and TRBJ1-4; maybe TRBD1 (6 bases). This CDR3 has 17 residues. Germline V gene data show CDR1 as SEHNR and CDR2 as FQNEAQ (reference sequence). Deletions cut 5 bases from V and 0 bases from J, with 16 bases between. CDR3 sequence: CASSQIQGFTTNEKLFF. In DNA form, the CDR3 reads TGTGCCAGCAGCCAGATACAGGGATTCACAACTAATGAAAAACTGTTTTTT.